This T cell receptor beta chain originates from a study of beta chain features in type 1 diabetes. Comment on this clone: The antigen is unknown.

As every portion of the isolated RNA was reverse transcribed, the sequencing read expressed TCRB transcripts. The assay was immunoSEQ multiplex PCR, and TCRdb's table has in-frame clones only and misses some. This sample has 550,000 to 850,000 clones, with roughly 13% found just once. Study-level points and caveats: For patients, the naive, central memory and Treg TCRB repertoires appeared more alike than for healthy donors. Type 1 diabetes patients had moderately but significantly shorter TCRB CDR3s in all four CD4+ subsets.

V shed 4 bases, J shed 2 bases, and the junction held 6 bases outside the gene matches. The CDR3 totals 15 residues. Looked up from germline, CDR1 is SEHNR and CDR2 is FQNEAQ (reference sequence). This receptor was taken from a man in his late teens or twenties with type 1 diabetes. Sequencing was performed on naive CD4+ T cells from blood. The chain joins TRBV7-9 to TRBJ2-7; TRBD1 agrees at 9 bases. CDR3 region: CASSYGTGPPYEQYF. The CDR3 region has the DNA TGTGCCAGCAGCTACGGGACAGGGCCTCCCTACGAGCAGTACTTC.